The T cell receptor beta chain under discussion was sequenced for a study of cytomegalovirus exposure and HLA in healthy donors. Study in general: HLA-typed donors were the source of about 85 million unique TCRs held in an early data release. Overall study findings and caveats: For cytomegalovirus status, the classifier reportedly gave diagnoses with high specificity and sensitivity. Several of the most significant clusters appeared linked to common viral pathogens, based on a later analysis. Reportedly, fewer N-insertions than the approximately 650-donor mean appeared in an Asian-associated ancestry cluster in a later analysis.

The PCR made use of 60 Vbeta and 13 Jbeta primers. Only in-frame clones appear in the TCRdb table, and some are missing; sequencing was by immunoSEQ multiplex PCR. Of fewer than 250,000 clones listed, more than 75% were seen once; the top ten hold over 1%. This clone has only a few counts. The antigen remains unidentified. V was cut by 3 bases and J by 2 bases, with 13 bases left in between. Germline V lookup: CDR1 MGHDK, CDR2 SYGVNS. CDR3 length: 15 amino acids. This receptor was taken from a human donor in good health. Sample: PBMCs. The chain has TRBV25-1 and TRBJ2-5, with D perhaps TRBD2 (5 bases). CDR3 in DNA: TGTGCCAGCAGTGATCCCCCCGGGGAACAAGAGACCCAGTACTTC. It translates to CASSDPPGEQETQYF.